These T cell receptor beta chains were read from a single sample in a study of STAT5B mutations in CD4+ large granular lymphocyte leukemia. Clones were sequenced by immunoSEQ multiplex PCR, and TCRdb holds only the in-frame ones, with some missing. This sample carries tens of thousands of clones, more than 60% of them seen once, and the ten largest clones take 0.42%. Sequencing was done on a sample of CD4+ T cells from blood buffy coats. The receptors were gathered from a human donor in good health. Each CDR3 is given with its conserved first and last residue. Each record gives: D gene, J gene, V gene, clone size, CDR3 protein, CDR3 DNA. D genes are given only for firm matches. Not all rows give a size; the values are once, few, many and, for expanded clones, a class.

NA | TRBJ2-7 | TRBV4-2 | once | CASSQPQGGLYEQYF | TGTGCCAGCAGCCAACCTCAAGGGGGTCTATACGAGCAGTACTTC
NA | TRBJ1-5 | TRBV5-6 | NA | CASSLAAASSRNQPQHF | TGTGCCAGCAGCTTGGCGGCAGCTTCTTCCCGCAATCAGCCCCAGCATTTT
NA | TRBJ1-5 | TRBV2 | few | CASSEATGLQPQHF | TGTGCCAGCAGTGAGGCCACAGGGTTACAGCCCCAGCATTTT
NA | TRBJ2-2 | TRBV29-1 | NA | CSVVLSGDENTGELFF | TGCAGCGTTGTGCTCTCAGGGGACGAGAACACCGGGGAGCTGTTTTTT
NA | TRBJ1-5 | TRBV4-2 | NA | CASSHGQTNQPQHF | TGTGCCAGCAGCCACGGACAGACCAATCAGCCCCAGCATTTT
NA | TRBJ2-7 | TRBV7-2 | NA | CASSLALADPYEQYF | TGTGCCAGCAGCTTAGCGCTCGCGGACCCCTACGAGCAGTACTTC
TRBD1 | TRBJ2-1 | TRBV28 | NA | CASSPRDRVWENEQFF | TGTGCCAGCAGTCCGCGGGACAGGGTATGGGAGAATGAGCAGTTCTTC
TRBD2 | TRBJ2-3 | TRBV28 | NA | CASSLSNLAGVTDTQYF | TGTGCCAGCAGTTTAAGTAACCTAGCGGGAGTCACAGATACGCAGTATTTT
NA | TRBJ2-1 | TRBV7-2 | NA | CASSPKYEQFF | TGTGCCAGCAGCCCGAAATATGAGCAGTTCTTC
NA | TRBJ2-2 | TRBV5-1 | NA | CASSLEARYTGELFF | TGCGCCAGCAGCTTGGAAGCGAGGTACACCGGGGAGCTGTTTTTT
NA | TRBJ1-1 | TRBV9 | few | CASSVGVSSNTEAFF | TGTGCCAGCAGCGTAGGAGTAAGTTCGAACACTGAAGCTTTCTTT
TRBD1 | TRBJ1-2 | TRBV9 | NA | CASSEDRNYGYTF | TGTGCCAGCAGCGAGGACAGGAACTATGGCTACACCTTC
NA | TRBJ2-5 | TRBV5-1 | NA | CASSLYTGPQETQYF | TGCGCCAGCAGCTTATACACAGGTCCCCAAGAGACCCAGTACTTC
NA | TRBJ2-5 | TRBV5-1 | NA | CASSLEAGRETQYF | TGCGCCAGCAGCTTGGAGGCGGGACGGGAGACCCAGTACTTC
NA | TRBJ1-4 | TRBV29-1 | few | CSVLGADEKLFF | TGCAGCGTTTTAGGGGCTGATGAAAAACTGTTTTTT
NA | TRBJ2-3 | TRBV19 | NA | CASSLGADTQYF | TGTGCCAGTAGTCTGGGGGCCGATACGCAGTATTTT
TRBD1 | TRBJ1-1 | TRBV5-4 | few | CASSFGTGETEAFF | TGTGCCAGCAGCTTTGGGACAGGGGAAACTGAAGCTTTCTTT
NA | TRBJ2-2 | TRBV5-6 | NA | CASSLATTPSEDTGELFF | TGTGCCAGCAGCTTGGCTACTACCCCATCGGAGGACACCGGGGAGCTGTTTTTT
TRBD1 | TRBJ2-5 | TRBV5-1 | NA | CASSLALRGRGQETQYF | TGCGCCAGCAGCTTGGCTTTGCGAGGAAGGGGGCAGGAGACCCAGTACTTC
NA | TRBJ2-7 | TRBV5-4 | NA | CASSFGVTYEQYF | TGTGCCAGCAGCTTTGGGGTTACGTACGAGCAGTACTTC
NA | TRBJ2-1 | TRBV4-3 | NA | CASSQDRADSYNEQFF | TGCGCCAGCAGCCAAGATCGCGCGGACTCCTACAATGAGCAGTTCTTC
TRBD2 | TRBJ2-3 | TRBV2 | NA | CASSLAGATDTQYF | TGTGCCAGCAGTCTAGCGGGGGCCACAGATACGCAGTATTTT
NA | TRBJ1-6 | TRBV9 | NA | CASSVETDYNSPLHF | TGTGCCAGCAGCGTAGAGACAGATTATAATTCACCCCTCCACTTT
TRBD1 | TRBJ1-6 | TRBV7-2 | NA | CASSLGGISPLHF | TGTGCCAGCAGCCTAGGGGGCATTTCACCCCTCCACTTT
TRBD2 | TRBJ2-1 | TRBV18 | NA | CASSLGGRSNEQFF | TGTGCCAGCTCTTTAGGCGGGAGGTCCAATGAGCAGTTCTTC
TRBD2 | TRBJ2-3 | TRBV9 | NA | CASSVGSSGVTDTQYF | TGTGCCAGCAGCGTAGGGTCTAGCGGGGTCACAGATACGCAGTATTTT
NA | TRBJ1-2 | TRBV19 | NA | CASSVPPAVAGRANYGYTF | TGTGCCAGTAGTGTCCCCCCCGCGGTGGCTGGCCGGGCGAACTATGGCTACACCTTC
NA | TRBJ1-2 | TRBV4-3 | NA | CASSQSNYGYTF | TGCGCCAGCAGCCAAAGTAACTATGGCTACACCTTC
TRBD1 | TRBJ2-7 | TRBV30 | NA | CAGSGTGKHEQYF | TGTGCCGGATCCGGGACAGGGAAACACGAGCAGTACTTC
NA | TRBJ1-6 | TRBV6-5 | once | CASSYSQGTRNSPLHF | TGTGCCAGCAGTTACTCCCAGGGAACAAGGAATTCACCCCTCCACTTT
NA | TRBJ2-1 | TRBV13 | NA | CASSQSGFSYNEQFF | TGTGCCAGCAGCCAAAGCGGGTTCTCCTACAATGAGCAGTTCTTC